These 6 T cell receptor beta chains originate from one sample sequenced in a study of blood T cell repertoires in COVID-19. Data came from immunoSEQ multiplex PCR; TCRdb stores just in-frame clones and leaves some out. The table has over 45,000 clones, approximately 88% seen once. The sample was peripheral blood. The receptors stem from a man aged 65-85 years with active COVID-19.

This clone came up once. This sequence joins TRBV18 and TRBJ2-2; D unclear. This CDR3 has 15 residues. The ends were cut back, 6 bases at V and 4 bases at J, with 15 bases in the middle. Germline values: CDR1 KGHSH, CDR2 LQKENI. This CDR3 reads CASSPERTGTGELFF. The CDR3 DNA follows: TGTGCCAGCTCCCCGGAGCGCACGGGCACCGGGGAGCTGTTTTTT.

The chain links TRBV11-2 to TRBJ2-3, with TRBD2 as a possible D gene (5 bases). The CDR3 is 15 residues long. V gave up 5 bases and J gave up 0 bases, with 12 bases separating them. Germline CDR1 is SGHAT and CDR2 is FQNNGV. CDR3 region: CASSPWTSSTDTQYF. CDR3 coding DNA: TGTGCCAGCAGCCCATGGACTTCTAGCACAGATACGCAGTATTTT.

V usage is TRBV7-3 and J usage is TRBJ2-5; 8 nucleotides align to TRBD2. The germline V gene has CDR1 SGHTA and CDR2 FQGTGA. The junction had 4 bases not matched to a gene; V was cut back by 5 bases and J by 5 bases. CDR3 length: 13 residues. CDR3 nucleotides: TGTGCCAGCAGCCGGACTAGCTGGGAGACCCAGTACTTC. It specifies CASSRTSWETQYF.

CDR3: CASSLQGQGNQPQHF. CDR3 nucleotides: TGTGCCAGCTCACTACAGGGTCAAGGGAATCAGCCCCAGCATTTT. The chain couples TRBV18 to TRBJ1-5; the D gene is possibly TRBD1 (6 bases). The V end lost 4 bases, the J end lost 4 bases, and 14 bases lay between the germline ends. Germline-derived CDR1 and CDR2 are KGHSH and LQKENI. The CDR3 extends over 15 amino acids.

The rearrangement joins TRBV6-5 to TRBJ1-6, with D unclear. V dropped 5 bases and J dropped 12 bases, with 20 bases sitting between them. CDR1 is MNHEY and CDR2 is SVGAGI in the germline V gene. This CDR3 contains 15 residues. The CDR3 bases are TGTGCCAGCAGTCTCACCCTTCCAAACCGGTTACCCCTCCACTTT. Translated, it gives CASSLTLPNRLPLHF.

The V gene is TRBV7-8, the J gene TRBJ2-6; D is ambiguous. This CDR3 has 16 residues. Looked up from germline, CDR1 is SGHVS and CDR2 is FQNEAQ. With 0 bases removed from V and 4 bases from J, the gap between germline ends came to 10 bases. CDR3 sequence reads: CASSLAFDGGANVLTF. CDR3 coding DNA: TGTGCCAGCAGCTTAGCGTTCGATGGCGGGGCCAACGTCCTGACTTTC.